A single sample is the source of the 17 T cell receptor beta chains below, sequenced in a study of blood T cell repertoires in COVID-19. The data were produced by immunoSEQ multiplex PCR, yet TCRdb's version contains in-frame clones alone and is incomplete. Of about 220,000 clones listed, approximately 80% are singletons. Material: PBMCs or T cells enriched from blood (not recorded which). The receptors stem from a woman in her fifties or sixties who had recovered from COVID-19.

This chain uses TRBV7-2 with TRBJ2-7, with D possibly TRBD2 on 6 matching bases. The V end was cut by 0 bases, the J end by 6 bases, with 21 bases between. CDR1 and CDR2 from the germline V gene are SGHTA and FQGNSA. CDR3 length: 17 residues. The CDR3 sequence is CASSLAFGAGQGGEQYF. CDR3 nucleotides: TGTGCCAGCAGCTTAGCGTTCGGAGCGGGTCAAGGAGGCGAGCAGTACTTC.

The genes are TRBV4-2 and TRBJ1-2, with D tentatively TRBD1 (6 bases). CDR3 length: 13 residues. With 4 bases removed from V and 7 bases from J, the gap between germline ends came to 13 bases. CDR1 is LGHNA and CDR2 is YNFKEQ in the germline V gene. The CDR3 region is CASSRPGAGGYTF. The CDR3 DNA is TGTGCCAGCAGCCGCCCAGGGGCCGGTGGCTACACCTTC.

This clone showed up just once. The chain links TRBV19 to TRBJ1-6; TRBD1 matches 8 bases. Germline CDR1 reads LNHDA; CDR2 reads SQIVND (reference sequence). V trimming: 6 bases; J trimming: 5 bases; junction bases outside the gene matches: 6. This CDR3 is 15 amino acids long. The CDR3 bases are TGTGCCAGTAGCCAGACAGGGGTTAATAATTCACCCCTCCACTTT. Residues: CASSQTGVNNSPLHF.

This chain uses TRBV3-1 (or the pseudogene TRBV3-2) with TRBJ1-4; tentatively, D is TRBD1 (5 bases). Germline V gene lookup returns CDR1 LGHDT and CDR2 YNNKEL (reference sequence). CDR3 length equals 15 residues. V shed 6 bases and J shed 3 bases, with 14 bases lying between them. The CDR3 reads CASRSIGAANEKLFF. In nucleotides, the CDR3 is TGTGCCAGCAGATCAATAGGGGCAGCTAATGAAAAACTGTTTTTT.

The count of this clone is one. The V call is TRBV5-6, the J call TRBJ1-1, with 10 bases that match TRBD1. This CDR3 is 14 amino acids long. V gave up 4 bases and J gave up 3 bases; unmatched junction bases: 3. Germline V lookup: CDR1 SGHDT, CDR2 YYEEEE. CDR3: CASSGGTGDTEAFF. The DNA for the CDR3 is TGTGCCAGCAGCGGCGGGACAGGGGACACTGAAGCTTTCTTT. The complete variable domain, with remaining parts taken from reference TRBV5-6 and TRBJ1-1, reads DAGVTQSPTHLIKTRGQQVTLRCSPKSGHDTVSWYQQALGQGPQFIFQYYEEEERQRGNFPDRFSGHQFPNYSSELNVNALLLGDSALYLCASSGGTGDTEAFFGQGTRLTVV.

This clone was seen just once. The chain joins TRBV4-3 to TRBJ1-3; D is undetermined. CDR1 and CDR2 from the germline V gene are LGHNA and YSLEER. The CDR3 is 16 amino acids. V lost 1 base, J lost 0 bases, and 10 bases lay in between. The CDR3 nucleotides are TGCGCCAGCAGCCAAGGTGGAGGGAACTCTGGAAACACCATATATTTT. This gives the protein CASSQGGGNSGNTIYF.

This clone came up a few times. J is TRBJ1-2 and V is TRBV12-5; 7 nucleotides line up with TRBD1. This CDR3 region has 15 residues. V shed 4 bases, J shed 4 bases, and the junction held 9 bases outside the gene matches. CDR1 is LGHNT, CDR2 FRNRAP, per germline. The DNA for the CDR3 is TGTGCTAGTGGTTCTCCACCACAGGGGAGCTATGGCTACACCTTC. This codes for CASGSPPQGSYGYTF.

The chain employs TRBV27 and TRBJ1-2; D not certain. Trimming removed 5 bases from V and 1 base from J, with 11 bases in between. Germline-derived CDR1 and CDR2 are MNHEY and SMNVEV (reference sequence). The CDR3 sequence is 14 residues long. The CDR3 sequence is CASSPDKYNYGYTF. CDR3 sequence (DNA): TGTGCCAGCAGTCCAGATAAGTATAACTATGGCTACACCTTC.

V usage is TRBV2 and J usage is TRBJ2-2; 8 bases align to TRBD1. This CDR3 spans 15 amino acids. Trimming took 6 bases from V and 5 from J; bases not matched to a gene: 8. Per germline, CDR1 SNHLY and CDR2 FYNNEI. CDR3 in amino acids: CASSGQGPGTGELFF. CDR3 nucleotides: TGTGCCAGCAGCGGACAGGGCCCGGGGACCGGGGAGCTGTTTTTT.

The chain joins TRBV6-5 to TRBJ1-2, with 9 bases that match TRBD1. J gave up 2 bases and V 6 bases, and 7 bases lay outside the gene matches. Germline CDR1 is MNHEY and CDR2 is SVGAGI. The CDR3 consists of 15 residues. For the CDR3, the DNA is TGTGCCAGCAGCCTTTTGGGACAGGGAAACTATGGCTACACCTTC. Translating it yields CASSLLGQGNYGYTF.

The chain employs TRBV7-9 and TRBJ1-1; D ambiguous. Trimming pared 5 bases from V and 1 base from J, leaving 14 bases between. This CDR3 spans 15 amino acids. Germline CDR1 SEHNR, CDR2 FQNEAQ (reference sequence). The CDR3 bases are TGTGCCAGCAGCCCGGCCCATCCGGGGAACACTGAAGCTTTCTTT. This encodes CASSPAHPGNTEAFF.

In DNA, the CDR3 is TGTGCCAGCAGCGCCAGGCGGACAGGGAGCACAGATACGCAGTATTTT. Translating gives CASSARRTGSTDTQYF. The V and J genes are TRBV7-9 and TRBJ2-3; TRBD1 matches at 8 bases. Germline values: CDR1 SEHNR, CDR2 FQNEAQ (reference sequence). Losses at the gene ends were 5 bases for V and 0 bases for J; bases not matched to a gene: 7. The CDR3 runs 16 residues.

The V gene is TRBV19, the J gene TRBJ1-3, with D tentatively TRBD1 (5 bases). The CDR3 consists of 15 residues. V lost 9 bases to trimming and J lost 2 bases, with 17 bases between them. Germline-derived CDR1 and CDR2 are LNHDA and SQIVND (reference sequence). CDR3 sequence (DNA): TGTGCCAGCAGTGACCGCGGGACGACTGGAAACACCATATATTTT. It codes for CASSDRGTTGNTIYF.

The CDR3, as DNA: TGCGCCAGCAGCGTGAATGCGCCGGGACAGGGTAAAAATGAGCAGTTCTTC. This sequence encodes CASSVNAPGQGKNEQFF. The chain has TRBV5-1 and TRBJ2-1; 9 bases are a match to TRBD1. Looked up from germline, CDR1 is SGHRS and CDR2 is YFSETQ. V shed 4 bases and J 7 bases; nucleotides not matched to a gene: 15. The CDR3 is made up of 17 amino acids.

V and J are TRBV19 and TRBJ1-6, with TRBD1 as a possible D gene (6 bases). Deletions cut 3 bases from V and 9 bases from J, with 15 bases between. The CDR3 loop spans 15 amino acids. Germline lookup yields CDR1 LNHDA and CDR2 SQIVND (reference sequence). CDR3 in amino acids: CASSISGQRSSPLHF. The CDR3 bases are TGTGCCAGTAGTATTTCGGGACAACGGAGTTCACCCCTCCACTTT. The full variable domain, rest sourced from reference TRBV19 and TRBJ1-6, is DGGITQSPKYLFRKEGQNVTLSCEQNLNHDAMYWYRQDPGQGLRLIYYSQIVNDFQKGDIAEGYSVSREKKESFPLTVTSAQKNPTAFYLCASSISGQRSSPLHFGNGTRLTVT.

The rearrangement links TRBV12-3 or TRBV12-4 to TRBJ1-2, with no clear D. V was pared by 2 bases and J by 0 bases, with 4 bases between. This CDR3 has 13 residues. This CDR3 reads CASSLRANYGYTF. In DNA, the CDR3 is TGTGCCAGCAGTTTACGAGCTAACTATGGCTACACCTTC.

The CDR3 nucleotides are TGTGCCAGCAGTCCCGGGACTCGGAACACCGGGGAGCTGTTTTTT. This translates into CASSPGTRNTGELFF. The chain links TRBV28 to TRBJ2-2; D possibly corresponds to TRBD2 (6 bases). V was shortened by 5 bases and J by 1 base, with 11 bases between the two germline ends. This CDR3 has 15 amino acids. The germline V gene encodes CDR1 MDHEN and CDR2 SYDVKM.